This T cell receptor beta chain derives from a study of blood T cells in healthy people across ages. For the second PCR, which ran for roughly 7 to 11 cycles, a sample-barcoded 5' primer and a J-beta primer mix were used. Every cDNA molecule carried a tag from a template-switch adaptor bearing 12 random nucleotides. TCRdb analysed the 5' RACE reads with MiXCR anew, one entry per CDR3 protein. The data contain about 570,000 distinct CDR3 sequences, approximately 30% of them singletons. Study-wide results and caveats: Diversity estimates from one million T cells were considered underestimates. Per million T cells, TCR beta diversity dropped roughly linearly as age increased.

This clonotype has just a few counts. The target antigen is unknown. Between the trimmed V and J ends, which lost 3 bases and 2 bases, there was a span of 10 bases. In germline, CDR1 is SQVTM, CDR2 ANQGSEA. The length of the CDR3 is 13 residues. The chain combines TRBV29-1 with TRBJ2-5; D may be TRBD2 (5 bases). This sequence originates from a woman in her 70s in good health. Sequenced material: blood. CDR3 coding DNA: TGCAGCGTTGAGAGGGCCCTACAAGAGACCCAGTACTTC. Its protein product is CSVERALQETQYF.